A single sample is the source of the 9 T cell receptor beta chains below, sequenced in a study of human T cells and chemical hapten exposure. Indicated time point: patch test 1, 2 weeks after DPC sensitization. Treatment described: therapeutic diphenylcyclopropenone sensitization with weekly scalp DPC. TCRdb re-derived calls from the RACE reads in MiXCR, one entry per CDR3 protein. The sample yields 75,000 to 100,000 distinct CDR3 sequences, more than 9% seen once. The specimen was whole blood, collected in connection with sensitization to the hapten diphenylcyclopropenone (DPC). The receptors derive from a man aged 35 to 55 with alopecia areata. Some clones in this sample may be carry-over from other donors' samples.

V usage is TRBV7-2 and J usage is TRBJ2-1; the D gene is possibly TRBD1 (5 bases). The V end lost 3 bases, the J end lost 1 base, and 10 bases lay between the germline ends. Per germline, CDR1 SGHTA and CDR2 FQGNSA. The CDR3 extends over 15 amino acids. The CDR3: CASSFHRSSYNEQFF. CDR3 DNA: TGTGCCAGCAGCTTCCACAGGTCATCCTACAATGAGCAGTTCTTC.

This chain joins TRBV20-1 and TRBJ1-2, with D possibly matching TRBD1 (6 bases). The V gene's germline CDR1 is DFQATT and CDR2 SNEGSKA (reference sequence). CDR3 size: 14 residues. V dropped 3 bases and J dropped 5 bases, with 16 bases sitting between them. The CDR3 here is CSASLSGVEYGYTF. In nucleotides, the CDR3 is TGCAGTGCTAGTCTTTCAGGGGTTGAGTATGGCTACACCTTC.

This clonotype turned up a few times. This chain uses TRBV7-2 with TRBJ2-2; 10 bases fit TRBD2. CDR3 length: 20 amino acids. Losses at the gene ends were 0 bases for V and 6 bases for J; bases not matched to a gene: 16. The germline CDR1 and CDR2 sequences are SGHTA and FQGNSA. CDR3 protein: CASSLALSRGSGRFAGELFF. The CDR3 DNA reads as TGTGCCAGCAGCTTAGCGCTAAGCCGTGGTAGCGGGAGGTTTGCCGGGGAGCTGTTTTTT.

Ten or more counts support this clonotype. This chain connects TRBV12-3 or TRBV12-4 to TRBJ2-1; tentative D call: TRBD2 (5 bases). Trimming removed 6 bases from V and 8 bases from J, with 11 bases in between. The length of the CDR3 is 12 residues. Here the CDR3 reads CASSQTSDEQFF. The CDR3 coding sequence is TGTGCCAGCAGCCAAACTAGTGATGAGCAGTTCTTC.

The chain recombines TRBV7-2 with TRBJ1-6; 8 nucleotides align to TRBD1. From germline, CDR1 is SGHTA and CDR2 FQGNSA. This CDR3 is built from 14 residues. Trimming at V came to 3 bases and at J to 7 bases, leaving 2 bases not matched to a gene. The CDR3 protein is CASSFRDRNSPLHF. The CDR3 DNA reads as TGTGCCAGCAGCTTCCGGGACAGGAATTCACCCCTCCACTTT.

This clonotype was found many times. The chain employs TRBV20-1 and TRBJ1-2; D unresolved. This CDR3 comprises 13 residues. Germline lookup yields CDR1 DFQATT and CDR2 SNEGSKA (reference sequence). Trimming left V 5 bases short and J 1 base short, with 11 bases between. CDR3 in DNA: TGCAGTGCTCGGCAGGAGTTTAACTATGGCTACACCTTC. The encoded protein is CSARQEFNYGYTF.

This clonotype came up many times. For the CDR3, the DNA is TGTGCCAGCAGTCTAGCGGGAGTTGGCACAGATACGCAGTATTTT. As protein: CASSLAGVGTDTQYF. The chain recombines TRBV6-5 with TRBJ2-3; TRBD2 aligns across 10 bases. The V gene end was trimmed by 5 bases and the J gene end by 1 base; junction bases not matched to a gene: 3. Germline V gives CDR1 MNHEY, CDR2 SVGAGI. The CDR3 consists of 15 residues.

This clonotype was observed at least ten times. The CDR3 coding sequence is TGTGCCAGCAGCTTAGGGGTTGAGGTACCCAAAGCCGAGCAGTACTTC. Translated, it gives CASSLGVEVPKAEQYF. V and J are TRBV7-2 and TRBJ2-7, with D unclear. V shed 1 base and J shed 6 bases, with 19 bases lying between them. Germline CDR1 reads SGHTA; CDR2 reads FQGNSA. This CDR3 comprises 16 residues.

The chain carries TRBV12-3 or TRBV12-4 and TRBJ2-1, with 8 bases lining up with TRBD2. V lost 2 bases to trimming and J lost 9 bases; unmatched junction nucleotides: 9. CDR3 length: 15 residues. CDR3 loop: CASSLLRTSSTEQFF. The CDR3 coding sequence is TGTGCCAGCAGTTTACTGAGGACTAGCTCCACTGAGCAGTTCTTC.